These 27 T cell receptor beta chains came from one sample sequenced in a study of T cell responses to AZD1222 COVID-19 vaccine. Repertoires were generated with immunoSEQ multiplex PCR, while TCRdb's copy carries only in-frame clones and drops some. The sample shows over 110,000 clones, 92% of them seen only once. Sequencing used peripheral blood, obtained 28 days after the second AZD1222 dose. These receptors all come from an adult who received the AZD1222 COVID-19 vaccine.

The chain employs TRBV29-1 and TRBJ2-5, with D possibly TRBD2 on 5 matching bases. The V and J ends lost 4 bases and 1 base respectively, with 10 bases between them. This CDR3 spans 13 amino acids. In germline, CDR1 is SQVTM, CDR2 ANQGSEA. The CDR3 here is CSVGLQLQETQYF. Here the CDR3 DNA reads TGCAGCGTTGGACTACAACTCCAAGAGACCCAGTACTTC.

CDR3 sequence (DNA): TGTGCCAGCTCACCTGGGGACTATGGCTACACCTTC. Translation: CASSPGDYGYTF. The rearrangement joins TRBV18 to TRBJ1-2, with D unresolved. Between the trimmed V and J ends, which lost 3 bases and 3 bases, there was a span of 5 bases. Germline assignment: CDR1 KGHSH and CDR2 LQKENI. The CDR3 is 12 residues long.

The J gene is TRBJ2-3, the V gene TRBV13, with unresolved D. The CDR3 consists of 14 residues. The V gene lost 2 bases and the J gene lost 0 bases, with 6 bases spanning the gap. Germline V gene sequence: CDR1 PRHDT, CDR2 FYEKMQ (reference sequence). The CDR3 is CASSLYASTDTQYF. The DNA for the CDR3 is TGTGCCAGCAGCTTATACGCTAGCACAGATACGCAGTATTTT.

The chain employs TRBV11-2 and TRBJ2-1, with 9 bases identical to TRBD2. With V trimmed by 0 bases and J by 2 bases, 2 bases remained unmatched. CDR3 length: 16 residues. Germline V gives CDR1 SGHAT, CDR2 FQNNGV. The CDR3 nucleotides are TGTGCCAGCAGCTTAGAGTTAGCGGGAGCCTACAATGAGCAGTTCTTC. Translating it yields CASSLELAGAYNEQFF. Based on the CDR3 plus reference TRBV11-2 and TRBJ2-1, the full variable domain is EAGVAQSPRYKIIEKRQSVAFWCNPISGHATLYWYQQILGQGPKLLIQFQNNGVVDDSQLPKDRFSAERLKGVDSTLKIQPAKLEDSAVYLCASSLELAGAYNEQFFGPGTRLTVL.

This chain joins TRBV10-1 and TRBJ2-7; possibly TRBD1 for D (6 bases). V was pared by 3 bases and J by 3 bases, with 6 bases between. Germline CDR1 reads WNHNN; CDR2 reads SYGVQD (reference sequence). The CDR3 contains 12 residues. The CDR3 bases are TGCGCCAGCAGTGAAGGGGGCTACGAGCAGTACTTC. Protein product: CASSEGGYEQYF.

This clone has a single count. V usage is TRBV6-5 and J usage is TRBJ1-3, with TRBD1 matching 11 bases. Unmatched junction bases numbered 4, after V lost 2 bases and J lost 4 bases. Germline V gives CDR1 MNHEY, CDR2 SVGAGI. The CDR3 extends over 16 amino acids. DNA for the CDR3: TGTGCCAGCAGTTACGGACAGGGGGCCGCCGGAAACACCATATATTTT. Translating it yields CASSYGQGAAGNTIYF.

This chain connects TRBV20-1 to TRBJ1-5; 7 positions agree with TRBD1. V trimming: 3 bases; J trimming: 2 bases; junction bases outside the gene matches: 4. The germline CDR1 and CDR2 sequences are DFQATT and SNEGSKA (reference sequence). The CDR3 totals 14 residues. In nucleotides, the CDR3 is TGCAGTGCTAGTCAGGGGGGCGGCAATCAGCCCCAGCATTTT. Protein: CSASQGGGNQPQHF.

J is TRBJ1-2 and V is TRBV27; 8 nucleotides agree with TRBD1. The ends lost 4 bases at V and 4 bases at J; junction bases unmatched: 8. This CDR3 comprises 15 residues. The germline V gene has CDR1 MNHEY and CDR2 SMNVEV (reference sequence). The CDR3 region is CASSSPGQGVYGYTF. The CDR3 DNA follows: TGTGCCAGCAGTTCTCCTGGACAGGGTGTCTATGGCTACACCTTC.

This chain uses TRBV28 with TRBJ1-2; 8 bases are a match to TRBD1. CDR3 length equals 15 residues. After removal of 2 bases from V and 4 bases from J, the junction contained 6 bases not matched to a gene. Germline CDR1 is MDHEN and CDR2 is SYDVKM. This CDR3 reads CASSLLTGAGYGYTF. The CDR3 nucleotides read TGTGCCAGCAGTTTACTGACAGGGGCGGGCTATGGCTACACCTTC.

The V call is TRBV19, the J call TRBJ1-1, with TRBD1 identical over 7 bases. This CDR3 spans 13 amino acids. The germline V gene encodes CDR1 LNHDA and CDR2 SQIVND (reference sequence). With V trimmed by 6 bases and J by 4 bases, 5 bases remained unmatched. The CDR3 nucleotides are TGTGCCAGTAGGGAGAGGGGGCTCACTGAAGCTTTCTTT. This gives the protein CASRERGLTEAFF.

The chain employs TRBV30 and TRBJ2-3; D is possibly TRBD2 (6 bases). V was cut by 0 bases and J by 1 base, with 8 bases left in between. The CDR3 contains 14 residues. CDR1 and CDR2 (germline): GTSNPN, SVGIG (reference sequence). CDR3 sequence: CAWSVRGGTDTQYF. CDR3 coding DNA: TGTGCCTGGAGTGTACGCGGGGGCACAGATACGCAGTATTTT.

The chain carries TRBV7-8 and TRBJ1-1, with D possibly TRBD1 on 5 matching bases. Germline V gene lookup returns CDR1 SGHVS and CDR2 FQNEAQ. V dropped 0 bases and J dropped 6 bases, with 11 bases sitting between them. The CDR3 runs to 14 residues. CDR3 sequence reads: CASSLAGVYAEAFF. The CDR3, as DNA: TGTGCCAGCAGCTTAGCGGGGGTCTACGCTGAAGCTTTCTTT.

A few counts support this clone. The CDR3 is CASTGEGVAGYTF. The CDR3 coding sequence is TGTGCCAGCACCGGGGAGGGAGTGGCAGGCTACACCTTC. The chain links TRBV5-5 to TRBJ1-2, with unresolved D. The CDR3 covers 13 residues. The V end lost 6 bases, the J end lost 8 bases, and 17 bases lay between the germline ends. Germline CDR1 reads SGHKS; CDR2 reads YYEKEE (reference sequence).

The V call is TRBV19, the J call TRBJ2-2, with D hard to call. Germline V CDR1 and CDR2: LNHDA, SQIVND (reference sequence). CDR3 length: 16 amino acids. V was pared by 3 bases and J by 4 bases, with 15 bases between. CDR3 in amino acids: CASSMWQAIGTGELFF. In nucleotides, the CDR3 is TGTGCCAGTAGTATGTGGCAGGCTATAGGCACCGGGGAGCTGTTTTTT.

V gene TRBV6-2 or TRBV6-3 combines with J gene TRBJ1-5, with D uncertain. Between the trimmed V and J ends, which lost 2 bases and 3 bases, there was a span of 5 bases. Germline V gene sequence: CDR1 MNHEY, CDR2 SVGEGT. The CDR3 consists of 13 residues. The CDR3 coding sequence is TGTGCCAGCAGTTACAGGACCAATCAGCCCCAGCATTTT. Encoded protein: CASSYRTNQPQHF.

This clone was seen only once. The CDR3 loop reads CASSLGQADNEKLFF. CDR3 bases: TGTGCCAGCAGCTTAGGCCAGGCCGACAATGAAAAACTGTTTTTT. The chain is built from TRBV7-2 and TRBJ1-4; D is ambiguous. The CDR3 totals 15 residues. V gave up 1 base and J gave up 5 bases, with 11 bases separating them. Germline CDR1 SGHTA, CDR2 FQGNSA. Variable domain in full (rest from reference TRBV7-2 and TRBJ1-4): GAGVSQSPSNKVTEKGKDVELRCDPISGHTALYWYRQSLGQGLEFLIYFQGNSAPDKSGLPSDRFSAERTGGSVSTLTIQRTQQEDSAVYLCASSLGQADNEKLFFGSGTQLSVL.

This clone was seen only once. The rearrangement joins TRBV27 to TRBJ1-1; D remains ambiguous. The CDR3 is 13 amino acids. The V gene's germline CDR1 is MNHEY and CDR2 SMNVEV (reference sequence). The V end lost 5 bases, the J end lost 1 base, and 8 bases lay between the germline ends. The DNA of the CDR3 is TGTGCCAGCAGTCCGACTTGGAACACTGAAGCTTTCTTT. It is translated as CASSPTWNTEAFF.

This clone was found once. This rearrangement joins TRBV2 to TRBJ1-4; D remains ambiguous. Germline lookup yields CDR1 SNHLY and CDR2 FYNNEI. This CDR3 region has 11 residues. Deletions cut 6 bases from V and 6 bases from J, with 5 bases between. This CDR3 is CASRPDEKLFF. The CDR3 coding sequence is TGTGCCAGCAGACCCGATGAAAAACTGTTTTTT.

V is TRBV4-1 and J is TRBJ2-2, with unresolved D. CDR3 size: 17 residues. Per the germline V gene, CDR1 is MGHRA and CDR2 is YSYEKL. V gave up 0 bases and J gave up 1 base, with 12 bases separating them. The CDR3 loop is CASSQDSRTGNTGELFF. In DNA, the CDR3 is TGCGCCAGCAGCCAAGATTCCCGGACGGGGAACACCGGGGAGCTGTTTTTT.

The chain joins TRBV27 to TRBJ2-1; 7 bases agree with TRBD2. With V trimmed by 6 bases and J by 3 bases, 2 bases remained unmatched. Per germline, CDR1 MNHEY and CDR2 SMNVEV (reference sequence). The CDR3 spans 13 residues. CDR3 amino acids: CASRTSSYNEQFF. The CDR3 nucleotides are TGTGCCAGCAGGACTAGCAGCTACAATGAGCAGTTCTTC.

This clone was detected a few times. The CDR3 is CASSLFLSRTDTQYF. In DNA, the CDR3 is TGTGCCAGCAGCTTATTCCTTTCTAGGACAGATACGCAGTATTTT. The gene calls are TRBV7-3 and TRBJ2-3, with unresolved D. Germline V gene lookup returns CDR1 SGHTA and CDR2 FQGTGA. This CDR3 contains 15 residues. V was cut by 2 bases and J by 3 bases, with 12 bases left in between.

A few counts support this clone. The chain uses TRBV6-2 or TRBV6-3 and TRBJ2-3; 9 bases map to TRBD1. The germline CDR1 and CDR2 sequences are MNHEY and SVGEGT. The V segment lost 2 bases and the J segment 4 bases; nucleotides outside the gene matches: 10. CDR3 length equals 17 residues. CDR3 bases: TGTGCCAGCAGTTACGTCCTATCTGGGACAGGGTCAGATACGCAGTATTTT. Translation gives CASSYVLSGTGSDTQYF.

The CDR3 spells CASSTIYDQPQHF. CDR3 DNA: TGTGCCAGCAGCACCATTTACGATCAGCCCCAGCATTTT. The chain uses TRBV7-2 and TRBJ1-5; D unclear. The CDR3 consists of 13 residues. Germline values: CDR1 SGHTA, CDR2 FQGNSA. The V end was cut by 5 bases, the J end by 5 bases, with 10 bases between. The entire variable domain, with the rest obtained from reference TRBV7-2 and TRBJ1-5, is as follows: GAGVSQSPSNKVTEKGKDVELRCDPISGHTALYWYRQSLGQGLEFLIYFQGNSAPDKSGLPSDRFSAERTGGSVSTLTIQRTQQEDSAVYLCASSTIYDQPQHFGDGTRLSIL.

The genes are TRBV10-3 and TRBJ1-5; no definite D call. Germline V gene data show CDR1 as ENHRY and CDR2 as SYGVKD. The V end lost 4 bases, the J end lost 0 bases, and 4 bases lay between the germline ends. There are 13 residues in the CDR3. The CDR3 DNA reads TGTGCCATCAGTGGGAATAGCAATCAGCCCCAGCATTTT. Amino acid sequence: CAISGNSNQPQHF.

V usage is TRBV3-1 (or the pseudogene TRBV3-2) and J usage is TRBJ1-1; the D is unclear. V was clipped by 0 bases and J by 6 bases, with 8 bases between them. This CDR3 spans 13 amino acids. CDR1 LGHDT and CDR2 YNNKEL come from the germline V gene (reference sequence). DNA for the CDR3: TGTGCCAGCAGCCAAGAAGGGAAGGCTGAAGCTTTCTTT. Translating it yields CASSQEGKAEAFF.

The chain carries TRBV6-5 and TRBJ2-1, with D perhaps matching TRBD1 (5 bases). CDR3 size: 14 residues. CDR1 is MNHEY and CDR2 is SVGAGI in the germline V gene. Trimming took off 7 bases at V and 7 bases at J, with 17 bases between the two ends. The CDR3 DNA is TGTGCCAGCACCAATTTGGGCTCAGGGAATGAGCAGTTCTTC. The encoded protein is CASTNLGSGNEQFF.

V and J are TRBV19 and TRBJ2-5; no firm D call. Trimming pared 8 bases from V and 5 bases from J, leaving 12 bases between. CDR1 is LNHDA and CDR2 is SQIVND in the germline V gene (reference sequence). This CDR3 has 12 residues. The CDR3 coding sequence is TGTGCCAGTCAAGGGTCCGGGGAGACCCAGTACTTC. Translation gives CASQGSGETQYF.